Shown below are 13 T cell receptor beta chains from a single sample sequenced in a study of cytomegalovirus exposure and HLA in healthy donors. The PCR made use of 60 Vbeta and 13 Jbeta primers. Data came from immunoSEQ multiplex PCR; TCRdb stores just in-frame clones and leaves some out. Of roughly 120,000 clones detected, 15% appear once; the ten largest clones hold 1.9%. The sample taken for sequencing was PBMCs. These receptor sequences come from a woman between 18 and 30 years old in good health and CMV-seronegative.

The chain combines TRBV6-4 with TRBJ2-2, with TRBD2 matching 8 bases. Looked up from germline, CDR1 is MRHNA and CDR2 is SNTAGT. V gave up 0 bases and J gave up 6 bases; unmatched junction bases: 6. The CDR3 is 16 amino acids. The CDR3 DNA sequence: TGTGCCAGCAGTGACTCGAGCGGGAGAGGCGCCGGGGAGCTGTTTTTT. Translating it yields CASSDSSGRGAGELFF.

V gene TRBV19 combines with J gene TRBJ2-7; TRBD1 agrees at 8 bases. Germline values: CDR1 LNHDA, CDR2 SQIVND (reference sequence). Trimming removed 5 bases from V and 4 bases from J; junction bases left unmatched: 4. The CDR3 consists of 13 residues. The CDR3 here is CASSAGQVYEQYF. The CDR3 DNA reads as TGTGCCAGTAGTGCGGGACAGGTGTACGAGCAGTACTTC.

This clone was counted a few times. V is TRBV28 and J is TRBJ2-3, with a possible D match to TRBD1 (6 bases). In germline, CDR1 is MDHEN, CDR2 SYDVKM. Between the trimmed V and J ends, which lost 6 bases and 0 bases, there was a span of 16 bases. This CDR3 region has 16 residues. Here the CDR3 DNA reads TGTGCCAGCAGAGGACCTGGACAGCCTAGCACAGATACGCAGTATTTT. Amino acids: CASRGPGQPSTDTQYF.

The genes are TRBV19 and TRBJ2-7, with D possibly TRBD2 on 6 matching bases. The CDR3 extends over 13 amino acids. Germline CDR1 and CDR2: LNHDA and SQIVND (reference sequence). V lost 5 bases, J lost 3 bases, and 11 bases lay in between. The CDR3 protein is CASSLGLYYEQYF. CDR3 sequence (DNA): TGTGCCAGTAGTTTGGGACTGTACTACGAGCAGTACTTC. The full variable domain, in which reference TRBV19 and TRBJ2-7 provide the parts outside the CDR3, is DGGITQSPKYLFRKEGQNVTLSCEQNLNHDAMYWYRQDPGQGLRLIYYSQIVNDFQKGDIAEGYSVSREKKESFPLTVTSAQKNPTAFYLCASSLGLYYEQYFGPGTRLTVT.

The sample holds a few counts of this clone. The CDR3 here is CASMKGQAVGGYTF. Written as DNA, the CDR3 is TGTGCCAGCATGAAGGGACAGGCGGTCGGTGGCTACACCTTC. This chain uses TRBV27 with TRBJ1-2, with 8 nucleotides matching TRBD1. V was clipped by 7 bases and J by 7 bases; unmatched bases: 11. The length of the CDR3 is 14 residues. Germline values: CDR1 MNHEY, CDR2 SMNVEV (reference sequence).

CDR3 nucleotides: TGCGCCAGCAGCCAGGGGACTCTAAGAGATACGCAGTATTTT. Its translation: CASSQGTLRDTQYF. The chain couples TRBV4-1 to TRBJ2-3; possible D gene TRBD2, 6 bases. Germline-derived CDR1 and CDR2 are MGHRA and YSYEKL. V was shortened by 3 bases and J by 5 bases, with 12 bases between the two germline ends. The CDR3 sequence is 14 residues long.

This clone was detected a few times. This chain uses TRBV28 with TRBJ1-2, with unresolved D. Trimming shortened V by 5 bases and J by 4 bases, and 8 bases separated the two germline ends. Germline V gene data show CDR1 as MDHEN and CDR2 as SYDVKM. The CDR3 is made up of 12 amino acids. The CDR3 nucleotides are TGTGCCAGCAGTGCGGATTTCTATGGCTACACCTTC. Protein product: CASSADFYGYTF.

In DNA, the CDR3 is TGTGCCAGCAGTTTAGTGGGACAGGCGGGCTATGGCTACACCTTC. Translating gives CASSLVGQAGYGYTF. The chain joins TRBV28 to TRBJ1-2, with 8 positions matching TRBD1. V gave up 2 bases and J gave up 4 bases; unmatched junction bases: 6. The CDR3 contains 15 residues. In germline, CDR1 is MDHEN, CDR2 SYDVKM.

The chain recombines TRBV30 with TRBJ2-1; TRBD2 is a possible D gene (5 bases). CDR3 length: 13 residues. Trimming stripped 0 bases from V and 5 bases from J, with 8 bases between. Germline CDR1 GTSNPN, CDR2 SVGIG (reference sequence). The CDR3 region has the DNA TGTGCCTGGAGTGTAGCGGCGCACAATGAGCAGTTCTTC. Protein: CAWSVAAHNEQFF. The full variable domain, completed using reference TRBV30 and TRBJ2-1, is SQTIHQWPATLVQPVGSPLSLECTVEGTSNPNLYWYRQAAGRGLQLLFYSVGIGQISSEVPQNLSASRPQDRQFILSSKKLLLSDSGFYLCAWSVAAHNEQFFGPGTRLTVL.

V gene TRBV29-1 combines with J gene TRBJ2-3; 7 bases align to TRBD1. V dropped 4 bases and J dropped 3; count of bases not matched to a gene: 4. This CDR3 is 13 amino acids long. CDR1 is SQVTM, CDR2 ANQGSEA, per germline. CDR3 loop: CSVGRQGTDTQYF. In nucleotides, the CDR3 is TGCAGCGTTGGGAGACAGGGAACAGATACGCAGTATTTT.

This clone showed up just a few times. The rearrangement uses TRBV28 and TRBJ2-7; 10 positions match TRBD1. Germline-derived CDR1 and CDR2 are MDHEN and SYDVKM. V gave up 2 bases and J gave up 7 bases; unmatched junction bases: 11. The CDR3 runs 16 residues. The CDR3 DNA sequence: TGTGCCAGCAGTTTACCCAGACAGGGGGCGATGGGGGAGCAGTACTTC. Translating gives CASSLPRQGAMGEQYF.

The V call is TRBV30, the J call TRBJ2-1, with 7 bases that match TRBD2. CDR1 is GTSNPN and CDR2 is SVGIG in the germline V gene (reference sequence). This CDR3 region has 12 residues. Trimming took 4 bases from V and 14 from J; bases not matched to a gene: 11. CDR3 bases: TGTGCCTGGACCCTAGCGGAAGAAGGGGAGTTCTTC. Translated: CAWTLAEEGEFF.

This clone was counted only a few times. This chain joins TRBV9 and TRBJ2-5; D uncertain. Trimming left V 1 base short and J 5 bases short, with 9 bases between. Germline V gene sequence: CDR1 SGDLS, CDR2 YYNGEE. The length of the CDR3 is 13 residues. The chain's CDR3 is CASSVTADETQYF. As DNA, the CDR3 is TGTGCCAGCAGCGTAACGGCGGATGAGACCCAGTACTTC.